These 28 T cell receptor beta chains were all obtained from the same sample, sequenced in a study of cytomegalovirus exposure and HLA in healthy donors. 60 Vbeta and 13 Jbeta primers were used in PCR. Here immunoSEQ multiplex PCR was the method, and the copy in TCRdb shows in-frame clones only, minus some. This sample has approximately 130,000 clones; approximately 78% occur once, and the top ten carry approximately 8.1%. Sequenced material: PBMCs. The receptors originated from a woman in her 50s in good health and CMV-seropositive.

With regard to this clone: This CDR3 fails to terminate in the conserved phenylalanine or tryptophan, so it likely reflects a read error. The genes are TRBV5-1 and TRBJ1-2; TRBD1 matches 7 bases. The length of the CDR3 is 14 residues. With V trimmed by 0 bases and J by 7 bases, 6 bases remained unmatched. The germline CDR1 and CDR2 sequences are SGHRS and YFSETQ. The CDR3 protein is CASSLEQGSGGYTL. DNA for the CDR3: TGCGCCAGCAGCTTGGAACAGGGGTCTGGTGGCTACACCCTC.

The chain combines TRBV5-6 with TRBJ2-7; D might be TRBD1 (5 bases). The CDR3 extends over 15 amino acids. The V gene's germline CDR1 is SGHDT and CDR2 YYEEEE. With 0 bases removed from V and 2 bases from J, the gap between germline ends came to 12 bases. CDR3 sequence (DNA): TGTGCCAGCAGCTTGGGGGGCTGGGCCCCCTACGAGCAGTACTTC. This encodes CASSLGGWAPYEQYF.

This clone was detected a few times. The gene calls are TRBV7-3 and TRBJ1-2, with D perhaps TRBD1 (5 bases). V was trimmed by 0 bases and J by 5 bases, leaving 16 bases between them. This CDR3 is 16 amino acids long. Germline CDR1 and CDR2: SGHTA and FQGTGA. CDR3 sequence reads: CASSLTGGGGKYGYTF. Written as DNA, the CDR3 is TGTGCCAGCAGCTTAACGGGGGGTGGGGGTAAATATGGCTACACCTTC.

The genes are TRBV29-1 and TRBJ2-5; D is possibly TRBD2 (6 bases). CDR1 and CDR2 (germline): SQVTM, ANQGSEA. V lost 5 bases to trimming and J lost 5 bases, with 18 bases between them. The CDR3 is 14 amino acids. CDR3 in DNA: TGCAGCGTTCGCCCGAGGAGGGATCTCGAGACCCAGTACTTC. Amino acids: CSVRPRRDLETQYF.

This clone was seen a few times. CDR3 coding DNA: TGTGCCAGAAATTGGGACACCTCTGAAGCTTTCTTT. It translates to CARNWDTSEAFF. The chain employs TRBV2 and TRBJ1-1; maybe TRBD1 (6 bases). The CDR3 sequence is 12 residues long. The germline V gene encodes CDR1 SNHLY and CDR2 FYNNEI. V was cut by 9 bases and J by 6 bases, with 14 bases left in between.

The chain joins TRBV13 to TRBJ1-1, with 7 bases lining up with TRBD1. The trim removed 4 bases at V and 4 bases at J, leaving 6 bases unmatched. The CDR3 is made up of 14 amino acids. CDR1 is PRHDT and CDR2 is FYEKMQ in the germline V gene (reference sequence). This chain's CDR3 is CASSSEGQLTEAFF. CDR3 sequence (DNA): TGTGCCAGCAGCTCAGAGGGACAGCTCACTGAAGCTTTCTTT.

The CDR3 here is CASSLDGTGTDTQYF. In DNA form, the CDR3 reads TGCGCCAGCAGCTTGGACGGGACAGGCACAGATACGCAGTATTTT. The chain recombines TRBV5-1 with TRBJ2-3; 7 bases agree with TRBD1. J lost 1 base, V lost 0 bases, and 2 bases had no gene match. The CDR3 extends over 15 amino acids. In germline, CDR1 is SGHRS, CDR2 YFSETQ.

The chain carries TRBV7-6 and TRBJ2-2; maybe TRBD2 (5 bases). Germline values: CDR1 SGHVS, CDR2 FNYEAQ. This CDR3 is built from 16 residues. V lost 0 bases, J lost 7 bases, and 15 bases lay in between. The CDR3 is CASSLAEASYGGELFF. The CDR3 coding sequence is TGTGCCAGCAGCTTAGCCGAGGCTAGCTATGGCGGGGAGCTGTTTTTT. Using reference TRBV7-6 and TRBJ2-2 for the parts outside the CDR3, the full variable domain is GAGVSQSPRYKVTKRGQDVALRCDPISGHVSLYWYRQALGQGPEFLTYFNYEAQQDKSGLPNDRFSAERPEGSISTLTIQRTEQRDSAMYRCASSLAEASYGGELFFGEGSRLTVL.

The chain carries TRBV19 and TRBJ2-3; 9 bases match TRBD2. Trimming took 2 bases from V and 2 from J; bases not matched to a gene: 8. The CDR3 totals 17 residues. Germline CDR1 LNHDA, CDR2 SQIVND (reference sequence). CDR3 DNA: TGTGCCAGTAGTATAAGTGCTAGCGGGGAATACACAGATACGCAGTATTTT. Protein: CASSISASGEYTDTQYF.

V usage is TRBV7-9 and J usage is TRBJ2-5; 10 nucleotides align to TRBD2. V lost 4 bases and J lost 4; bases outside the gene matches: 9. Germline loops: CDR1 SEHNR, CDR2 FQNEAQ (reference sequence). The CDR3 covers 16 residues. The CDR3 region has the DNA TGTGCCAGCAGCTACCCACTAGCGGGACTGGGAGAGACCCAGTACTTC. Translated: CASSYPLAGLGETQYF.

V is TRBV5-1 and J is TRBJ2-7, with TRBD1 as a possible D gene (6 bases). V gave up 4 bases and J gave up 2 bases, with 16 bases separating them. The CDR3 is 15 amino acids. Germline V gene sequence: CDR1 SGHRS, CDR2 YFSETQ. CDR3: CASSPKLGGPYEQYF. CDR3 coding DNA: TGCGCCAGCAGCCCGAAACTAGGGGGTCCCTACGAGCAGTACTTC.

This chain links TRBV10-3 with TRBJ1-2; maybe TRBD1 (6 bases). CDR3 length equals 14 residues. Germline V gene sequence: CDR1 ENHRY, CDR2 SYGVKD. Deletions cut 2 bases from V and 3 bases from J, with 10 bases between. In DNA, the CDR3 is TGTGCCATCAGTGAGCGGGGGGCGGACTATGGCTACACCTTC. Translating gives CAISERGADYGYTF.

This clone was seen more than once but under ten times. The chain links TRBV7-2 to TRBJ1-1; 9 bases align to TRBD1. The ends lost 2 bases at V and 4 bases at J; junction bases unmatched: 5. This CDR3 contains 15 residues. CDR1 and CDR2 (germline): SGHTA, FQGNSA. The CDR3 nucleotides read TGTGCCAGCAGCTTACACGGGACAGGGTCCACTGAAGCTTTCTTT. This codes for CASSLHGTGSTEAFF.

The rearrangement links TRBV29-1 to TRBJ2-7, with 11 bases identical to TRBD2. V shed 4 bases, J shed 7 bases, and the junction held 6 bases outside the gene matches. Germline V gene lookup returns CDR1 SQVTM and CDR2 ANQGSEA. CDR3 length: 13 amino acids. CDR3 bases: TGCAGCGTTGCCTGGACTAGCGGGTGGGAGCAGTACTTC. Translating it yields CSVAWTSGWEQYF.

J is TRBJ2-7 and V is TRBV6-6; possibly TRBD2 for D (6 bases). This CDR3 region has 16 residues. V dropped 0 bases and J dropped 9 bases, with 21 bases sitting between them. Germline CDR1 is MNHNY and CDR2 is SVGAGI (reference sequence). In DNA form, the CDR3 reads TGTGCCAGCAGTTACTCGGGGACTCTCCTAGGTTTGGTGCAGTACTTC. Translating gives CASSYSGTLLGLVQYF.

CDR3: CASSSEPTNTEAFF. The CDR3 region has the DNA TGCGCCAGCAGCTCTGAGCCTACGAACACTGAAGCTTTCTTT. V gene TRBV5-1 combines with J gene TRBJ1-1; D not certain. This CDR3 has 14 residues. Per germline, CDR1 SGHRS and CDR2 YFSETQ. Between the trimmed V and J ends, which lost 3 bases and 1 base, there was a span of 10 bases.

This clone was detected only a few times. This chain joins TRBV7-2 and TRBJ1-4; 7 bases line up with TRBD1. Germline V gives CDR1 SGHTA, CDR2 FQGNSA. This CDR3 comprises 14 residues. Trimming removed 1 base from V and 8 bases from J; junction bases left unmatched: 4. DNA of the CDR3: TGTGCCAGCAGCTTAGGACAGGGTGGGGAAAAACTGTTTTTT. This gives the protein CASSLGQGGEKLFF.

This clone was seen once. The V call is TRBV9, the J call TRBJ1-4; D is perhaps TRBD1 (5 bases). Germline V gives CDR1 SGDLS, CDR2 YYNGEE. Deletions cut 4 bases from V and 6 bases from J, with 10 bases between. This CDR3 has 13 amino acids. The CDR3 sequence: CASSRGEDEKLFF. Written as DNA, the CDR3 is TGTGCCAGCAGCAGGGGCGAGGATGAAAAACTGTTTTTT.

The V call is TRBV6-1, the J call TRBJ2-3; 13 bases fit TRBD2. V gave up 6 bases and J gave up 5 bases; unmatched junction bases: 5. CDR1 and CDR2 from the germline V gene are MNHNS and SASEGT. The CDR3 contains 15 residues. The CDR3, as DNA: TGTGCCAGCAGCAGACTAGCGGGAGGTGTAGATACGCAGTATTTT. It translates to CASSRLAGGVDTQYF.

The rearrangement uses TRBV28 and TRBJ2-5; D call uncertain. This CDR3 contains 16 residues. The germline gives CDR1 MDHEN, CDR2 SYDVKM. Trimming stripped 2 bases from V and 2 bases from J, with 15 bases between. The CDR3 loop reads CASSLTPDQIQETQYF. The CDR3 region has the DNA TGTGCCAGCAGTTTAACTCCCGATCAAATACAAGAGACCCAGTACTTC.

Only a few counts were recorded for this clone. The CDR3 sequence: CSVGTGTVTYEQYF. The CDR3 DNA reads as TGCAGCGTTGGCACCGGGACAGTTACCTACGAGCAGTACTTC. The chain has TRBV29-1 and TRBJ2-7; 7 bases fit TRBD1. The CDR3 contains 14 residues. Trimming removed 4 bases from V and 2 bases from J; junction bases left unmatched: 8. From germline, CDR1 is SQVTM and CDR2 ANQGSEA.

The rearrangement uses TRBV7-9 and TRBJ2-1; the D gene is possibly TRBD2 (5 bases). V lost 2 bases to trimming and J lost 1 base, with 9 bases between them. The V gene's germline CDR1 is SEHNR and CDR2 FQNEAQ (reference sequence). This CDR3 is built from 15 residues. The CDR3 DNA sequence: TGTGCCAGCAGCTTAACGGGAAGTTCCTACAATGAGCAGTTCTTC. It specifies CASSLTGSSYNEQFF.

A note on this clone: This sample also contains other DNA sequences that code for the same CDR3. This chain's CDR3 is CSFRRGSGDEQYF. CDR3 DNA sequence: TGCAGCTTCCGACGGGGGTCTGGGGACGAGCAGTACTTC. The chain has TRBV29-1 and TRBJ2-7, with D perhaps matching TRBD2 (6 bases). With 8 bases removed from V and 5 bases from J, the gap between germline ends came to 19 bases. The CDR3 runs to 13 residues. Germline assignment: CDR1 SQVTM and CDR2 ANQGSEA.

The gene calls are TRBV6-5 and TRBJ2-2; 7 bases are shared with TRBD1. Germline V CDR1 and CDR2: MNHEY, SVGAGI. Trimming removed 0 bases from V and 0 bases from J; junction bases left unmatched: 1. This CDR3 contains 16 residues. This CDR3 reads CASSYSGTANTGELFF. The CDR3 DNA follows: TGTGCCAGCAGTTACTCGGGGACAGCGAACACCGGGGAGCTGTTTTTT.

This clone was seen a few times. This chain joins TRBV2 and TRBJ2-1; 8 bases are shared with TRBD2. V was pared by 10 bases and J by 2 bases, with 16 bases of the junction left unmatched. The CDR3 sequence is 17 residues long. Germline V lookup: CDR1 SNHLY, CDR2 FYNNEI. The CDR3 DNA reads TGTGCCACACAACACAGCCTCAGCGGGAGAACCTACAATGAGCAGTTCTTC. Amino acids: CATQHSLSGRTYNEQFF. The full variable domain, completed using reference TRBV2 and TRBJ2-1, is EPEVTQTPSHQVTQMGQEVILRCVPISNHLYFYWYRQILGQKVEFLVSFYNNEISEKSEIFDDQFSVERPDGSNFTLKIRSTKLEDSAMYFCATQHSLSGRTYNEQFFGPGTRLTVL.

The gene calls are TRBV6-5 and TRBJ1-6; D possibly corresponds to TRBD1 (5 bases). Germline V gene lookup returns CDR1 MNHEY and CDR2 SVGAGI. Trimming cost V 1 base and J 3 bases, with 7 bases left between them. The CDR3 length is 15 residues. Written as DNA, the CDR3 is TGTGCCAGCAGTTACTACACAGGCTATAATTCACCCCTCCACTTT. The encoded protein is CASSYYTGYNSPLHF.

The genes are TRBV7-9 and TRBJ1-1; maybe TRBD1 (6 bases). The V end was cut by 5 bases, the J end by 10 bases, with 17 bases between. CDR1 and CDR2 (germline): SEHNR, FQNEAQ (reference sequence). The CDR3 contains 13 residues. DNA for the CDR3: TGTGCCAGCAGCCATTTGACAGGCCGCGTAGCTTTCTTT. Translated: CASSHLTGRVAFF.

The chain links TRBV6-1 to TRBJ1-2; D is undetermined. The germline V gene encodes CDR1 MNHNS and CDR2 SASEGT. The CDR3 consists of 14 residues. V gave up 3 bases and J gave up 12 bases, with 20 bases separating them. As DNA, the CDR3 is TGTGCCAGCAGTGAGCACTCCTCGGAGAGCGGCAACACCTTC. Translated: CASSEHSSESGNTF.